This is a list of T cell receptor beta chains from one sample in a study of blood T cell repertoires in COVID-19. Profiling relied on immunoSEQ multiplex PCR, and the TCRdb table lists in-frame clones only, not all of them. The sample carries around 89,000 clones, around 88% recorded once. Sequencing was carried out using peripheral blood. These receptors were collected from a man aged 55 to 70 with acute or convalescent COVID-19. The CDR3 runs from the conserved cysteine through the conserved F or W. D genes are given only for firm matches.

>TRBD1|TRBJ1-2|TRBV18
CASQGQGDYTF
TGTGCCAGCCAAGGACAGGGGGACTACACCTTC
>NA|TRBJ1-1|TRBV6-5
CASRNRAENTEAFF
TGTGCCAGCAGGAACAGGGCGGAGAACACTGAAGCTTTCTTT
>NA|TRBJ2-1|TRBV30
CAWSVRGGEQFF
TGTGCCTGGAGTGTAAGAGGTGGTGAGCAGTTCTTC
>NA|TRBJ1-1|TRBV19
CASSKTNTEAFF
TGTGCCAGTAGTAAGACTAACACTGAAGCTTTCTTT
>NA|TRBJ2-7|TRBV27
CASRGRGAISYEQYF
TGTGCCAGCAGAGGGAGGGGGGCTATATCCTACGAGCAGTACTTC
>NA|TRBJ1-1|TRBV5-4
CASSLDLRDTEAFF
TGTGCCAGCAGCTTGGATCTCAGGGACACTGAAGCTTTCTTT
>NA|TRBJ2-7|TRBV13
CASSLSGDDYEQYF
TGTGCCAGCAGCTTATCAGGGGACGACTACGAGCAGTACTTC
>NA|TRBJ1-5|TRBV12-3/TRBV12-4
CASSYRPGQPQHF
TGTGCCAGCAGTTACCGTCCGGGTCAGCCCCAGCATTTT
>TRBD1|TRBJ2-7|TRBV12-3/TRBV12-4
CASRDRVSEQYF
TGTGCCAGTCGAGACAGGGTCAGCGAGCAGTACTTC
>TRBD2|TRBJ2-3|TRBV5-4
CASSLDNRLAGPDTQYF
TGTGCCAGCAGCTTAGATAACCGACTAGCGGGCCCAGATACGCAGTATTTT
>NA|TRBJ1-2|TRBV4-2
CASSQVTGTYGYTF
TGTGCCAGCAGCCAAGTAACAGGGACGTATGGCTACACCTTC